This T cell receptor (beta chain) was documented in a study of blood T cell repertoires in COVID-19. The CDR3 sequence is 14 residues long. The V and J ends lost 4 bases and 6 bases, in that order; junction bases with no gene match: 3. Germline assignment: CDR1 SGHDT and CDR2 YYEEEE. Authors' processing steps: For nucleated cells, counts were estimated from reference gene primer amplification. Libraries were prepared by immunoSEQ multiplex PCR; TCRdb keeps only in-frame clonotypes and omits some of them. V, J and clone size were drawn from that table, and D and trimming were deduced from the DNA. The sample lists fewer than 350,000 clones, approximately 87% occurring once. Enrolment of Seattle patients took place during active infection, and they were followed longitudinally.

The TCR was taken from a woman between 25 and 40 years old with COVID-19, enrolled during active disease. The J gene is TRBJ2-2, the V gene TRBV5-6; TRBD1 matches 10 bases. Input material: peripheral blood. The CDR3 DNA follows: TGTGCCAGCAGCCCGGGACAGGGGCCCGGGGAGCTGTTTTTT. It encodes CASSPGQGPGELFF.